Below, one TCR beta chain is given with its context. Its antigen is as yet unknown. Libraries were prepared by immunoSEQ multiplex PCR; TCRdb keeps only in-frame clonotypes and omits some of them. The sample has 95,000 to 150,000 clones; 85% to 95% are singletons. The entry originates in a study of T cell responses to AZD1222 COVID-19 vaccine. General study findings and limits: Spike-specific TCR breadth and depth went up after people got two AZD1222 doses. Reports indicate that nearly half of spike-specific TCRs are directed at unmutated variant regions.

The V gene's germline CDR1 is MDHEN and CDR2 SYDVKM. The V end lost 4 bases, the J end lost 0 bases, and 3 bases lay between the germline ends. This CDR3 spans 13 amino acids. The material sequenced was peripheral blood, taken on day 0 of AZD1222 vaccination. The receptor's source is an adult in good health. The rearrangement links TRBV28 to TRBJ2-2; unclear D gene. The CDR3 here is CASSSTNTGELFF. The CDR3, as DNA: TGTGCCAGCAGTTCTACGAACACCGGGGAGCTGTTTTTT.